This record concerns one TCR beta chain sequence. The germline gives CDR1 MGHDK, CDR2 SYGVNS. The CDR3 consists of 15 residues. Losses at the gene ends were 6 bases for V and 6 bases for J; bases not matched to a gene: 6. This sample is drawn from a study of technical replicates of blood from a few donors. Sequencing used immunoSEQ multiplex PCR; TCRdb keeps in-frame clones, though not all of them. The sample shows under 85,000 clones, around 94% of them seen only once. The source of this sequence is a human donor in good health. The chain combines TRBV25-1 with TRBJ2-1; 12 bases fit TRBD2. Source material: T cells isolated from PBMCs. CDR3 sequence (DNA): TGTGCCAGCAGCGCCCTAGCGGGAGGGCGCAATGAGCAGTTCTTC. Translating gives CASSALAGGRNEQFF.